Presented here are 10 T cell receptor beta chains from one specimen sequenced in a study of post-analysis software for immune sequencing data. TCR beta libraries were prepared from cDNA with unique molecular identifiers. TCRdb itself ran the PCR reads through MiXCR, one entry per CDR3 protein. This sample yields about 540,000 distinct CDR3 sequences, of which around 31% are seen a single time; roughly 6% belongs to the top ten. Antigens for these TCRs are unknown. Study-level findings and limits: In patients, four to six TRBV segments were more frequent than in controls, with TRBV5-6, TRBV5-1 and TRBV20-1 among them.

The sample was blood. Receptor source: a girl between 2 and 17 years old with multiple sclerosis.

The chain employs TRBV20-1 and TRBJ1-1, with D unresolved. CDR3 length: 14 residues. V gave up 5 bases and J gave up 0 bases, with 13 bases separating them. From germline, CDR1 is DFQATT and CDR2 SNEGSKA (reference sequence). The CDR3 is CSAPDPAVNTEAFF. The CDR3 nucleotides are TGCAGTGCTCCCGACCCCGCAGTGAACACTGAAGCTTTCTTT.

This clonotype appeared a few times. V and J are TRBV5-1 and TRBJ2-7; either TRBD1 or TRBD2 may supply D (5 bases each). CDR1 SGHRS and CDR2 YFSETQ come from the germline V gene. V lost 4 bases to trimming and J lost 3 bases, with 11 bases between them. This CDR3 has 13 amino acids. The DNA of the CDR3 is TGCGCCAGCAGCGGGGGACCCCGCTACGAGCAGTACTTC. Amino acids: CASSGGPRYEQYF.

V is TRBV29-1 and J is TRBJ1-2; possible D gene TRBD1, 6 bases. The CDR3 consists of 14 residues. Trimming left V 3 bases short and J 7 bases short, with 18 bases between. CDR1 is SQVTM, CDR2 ANQGSEA, per germline. The CDR3 loop is CSVDGDTQLGGYTF. The CDR3 DNA is TGCAGCGTTGATGGGGACACCCAGCTAGGTGGCTACACCTTC.

V gene TRBV3-1 combines with J gene TRBJ2-1; D not certain. The CDR3 runs to 14 residues. Trimming pared 1 base from V and 9 bases from J, leaving 13 bases between. Per germline, CDR1 LGHDT and CDR2 YNNKEL (reference sequence). The CDR3 DNA sequence: TGTGCCAGCAGCCAAGGAACTGGGAAAAGTGAGCAGTTCTTC. Amino acid sequence: CASSQGTGKSEQFF.

This rearrangement joins TRBV12-3 or TRBV12-4 to TRBJ2-1; the match to TRBD2 covers 7 bases. The CDR3 runs to 19 residues. J lost 0 bases, V lost 3 bases, and 14 bases had no gene match. The CDR3 spells CASSFYSGAITSSYNEQFF. Written as DNA, the CDR3 is TGTGCCAGCAGTTTTTACAGCGGGGCGATAACGAGCTCCTACAATGAGCAGTTCTTC.

Notes on this clonotype: One junction end does not reproduce the germline sequence, and a read error may be involved. The gene calls are TRBV6-1 and TRBJ2-3; no definite D call. Germline CDR1 MNHNS, CDR2 SASEGT. The CDR3 runs 16 residues. CDR3 coding DNA: TGTGCCAGCAGTGCTAACCTCGGACGTCTCACAGATACGCGGTATTTT. It encodes CASSANLGRLTDTRYF.

This clonotype was counted only a few times. V and J are TRBV5-6 and TRBJ2-7, with 7 bases matching TRBD1. This CDR3 region has 15 residues. Per the germline V gene, CDR1 is SGHDT and CDR2 is YYEEEE. V trimming: 6 bases; J trimming: 0 bases; junction bases outside the gene matches: 9. DNA of the CDR3: TGTGCCAGCACGCTATCGGACAGGAGCTCCTACGAGCAGTACTTC. Its protein product is CASTLSDRSSYEQYF.

This clonotype was observed a handful of times. This chain links TRBV5-1 with TRBJ1-1; D unclear. Germline V lookup: CDR1 SGHRS, CDR2 YFSETQ. Trimming removed 0 bases at V and 6 bases at J, with 15 bases between. CDR3 length equals 15 residues. CDR3 sequence (DNA): TGCGCCAGCAGCTTGGGGGCGCCGGGCCCCTCTGAAGCTTTCTTT. Its protein is CASSLGAPGPSEAFF.

This chain connects TRBV6-5 to TRBJ2-6, with no clear D. The CDR3 totals 15 residues. Germline values: CDR1 MNHEY, CDR2 SVGAGI. The V end lost 7 bases, the J end lost 0 bases, and 10 bases lay between the germline ends. CDR3 protein: CASTGQDSGANVLTF. The CDR3 DNA reads as TGTGCCAGCACTGGGCAGGACTCTGGGGCCAACGTCCTGACTTTC.

Written as DNA, the CDR3 is TGCAGTGCTAGCCACAAACAACAGGACCCCTATGGCTACACCTTC. The encoded protein is CSASHKQQDPYGYTF. The V gene is TRBV20-1, the J gene TRBJ1-2, with D possibly TRBD1 on 5 matching bases. V lost 3 bases and J 4 bases, leaving 18 bases between the germline ends. Germline CDR1 is DFQATT and CDR2 is SNEGSKA (reference sequence). This CDR3 spans 15 amino acids.